This TCR beta chain derives from a study of shared clonotypes between healthy human individuals. Every donor, a Caucasian adult, lived in Nashville, Tennessee. Whole-study findings and limits: In having few donors, the study represented limited genetic and exposure-history diversity.

Assay: immunoSEQ multiplex PCR; the TCRdb copy retains only in-frame clones and omits some. The repertoire includes under 600,000 clones, roughly 79% of them detected once, and around 12% sits in the top ten. Concerning this clone itself: Its specificity is unknown.

V dropped 0 bases and J dropped 1 base, with 10 bases sitting between them. Germline CDR1 and CDR2: SGHRS and YFSETQ. The CDR3 covers 15 residues. The clonotype was recovered from a woman between 40 and 50 years old in good health. Some clones in this sample may be carry-over from other donors' samples. This rearrangement joins TRBV5-1 to TRBJ1-1; a weak D match, TRBD1 (6 bases). The sample consisted of PBMCs. The CDR3 loop reads CASSLGTVPNTEAFF. The CDR3 nucleotides read TGCGCCAGCAGCTTGGGGACAGTTCCGAACACTGAAGCTTTCTTT. The full variable domain, in which reference TRBV5-1 and TRBJ1-1 provide the parts outside the CDR3, is KAGVTQTPRYLIKTRGQQVTLSCSPISGHRSVSWYQQTPGQGLQFLFEYFSETQRNKGNFPGRFSGRQFSNSRSEMNVSTLELGDSALYLCASSLGTVPNTEAFFGQGTRLTVV.